This T cell receptor (beta chain) came from a study of long-term antiretroviral therapy in people with HIV. They ran version v3.0 of the immunoSEQ assay at survey level. The method was immunoSEQ multiplex PCR; TCRdb's version includes in-frame clones alone and lacks a portion of them. The sample lists about 28,000 clones; approximately 80% were seen once. The V gene lost 1 base and the J gene lost 5 bases, with 14 bases spanning the gap. The CDR3 runs to 15 residues. Germline V lookup: CDR1 SGHTA, CDR2 FQGNSA. This specimen was unsorted PBMCs, taken almost 2.9 years after starting antiretroviral therapy. The V and J genes are TRBV7-2 and TRBJ1-2, with D perhaps TRBD1 (6 bases). This sequence originates from a man younger than 40 with HIV. CDR3 residues: CASSLGVQGGYGYTF. The DNA of the CDR3 is TGTGCCAGCAGCTTAGGGGTACAGGGAGGGTATGGCTACACCTTC.